What follows describes a single TCR beta chain. Its antigen is not identified. PCR involved 60 Vbeta and 13 Jbeta primers. Only in-frame clones appear in the TCRdb table, and some are missing; sequencing was by immunoSEQ multiplex PCR. This sample yields 150,000 to 200,000 clones, of which around 80% are seen a single time; over 1.5% belongs to the top ten. This record belongs to a study of cytomegalovirus exposure and HLA in healthy donors. Study at large: Previous work identified 120 million or so unique TCR beta sequences from around 200 million T cells.

V gave up 7 bases and J gave up 2 bases, with 14 bases separating them. Germline V lookup: CDR1 MDHEN, CDR2 SYDVKM. This CDR3 has 15 amino acids. Study-level findings and limits: In a later analysis, several top co-occurrence clusters appeared linked to parvovirus B19, influenza, CMV and Epstein-Barr virus.

The sequencing input was PBMCs. This clonotype originated in a man in his forties or fifties in good health and CMV-seronegative. This chain joins TRBV28 and TRBJ1-4, with D tentatively TRBD1 (6 bases). The CDR3 coding sequence is TGTGCCAGCAAGGCGGGGGGCAAGACTAATGAAAAACTGTTTTTT. Protein: CASKAGGKTNEKLFF.